The sequence of this T cell receptor beta chain was determined in a study of response to subunit inactivated influenza vaccine. Germline CDR1 LNHNV, CDR2 YYDKDF (reference sequence). CDR3 length: 14 residues. V lost 4 bases, J lost 6 bases, and 8 bases stayed unmatched. This clonotype has just a few counts. TCRdb used MiXCR to reprocess the RT-PCR reads, holding one entry per CDR3 protein. Here the sample spans roughly 190,000 distinct CDR3 sequences, 9.5% to 15% being singletons. These data were also filed under a second study, of T cells expressing NK-cell markers. That source reports: In generating TCR beta cDNA, 5'RACE template switching with UMIs was used. Of CD8+ T cells, 1.0-7.0% belonged to dominant NKG2C+ clonotypes in more than five donors. Questions lingered over whether expanded NKG2C+ T cell clones were HCMV-specific.

The TCR was taken from a man aged 45 to 65 who received an inactivated influenza vaccine. This chain joins TRBV15 and TRBJ2-5; 7 bases map to TRBD1. The specimen was CD8+ T cells sorted from PBMCs, collected approximately 13 days after vaccination. The CDR3, as DNA: TGTGCCACCAGCACGACGACAGGGTGGAAGACCCAGTACTTC. Amino acid sequence: CATSTTTGWKTQYF.